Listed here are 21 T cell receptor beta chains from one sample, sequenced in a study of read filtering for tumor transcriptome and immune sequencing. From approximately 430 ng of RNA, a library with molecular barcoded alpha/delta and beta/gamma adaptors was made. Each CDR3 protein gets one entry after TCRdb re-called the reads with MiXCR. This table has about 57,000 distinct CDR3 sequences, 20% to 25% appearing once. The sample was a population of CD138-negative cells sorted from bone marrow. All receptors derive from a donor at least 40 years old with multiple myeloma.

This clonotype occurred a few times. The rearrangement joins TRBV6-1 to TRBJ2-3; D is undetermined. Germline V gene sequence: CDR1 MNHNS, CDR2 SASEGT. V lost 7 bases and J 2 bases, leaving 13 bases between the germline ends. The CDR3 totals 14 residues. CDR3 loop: CASTSRGYTDTQYF. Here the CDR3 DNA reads TGTGCCAGCACGAGTCGCGGATACACAGATACGCAGTATTTT.

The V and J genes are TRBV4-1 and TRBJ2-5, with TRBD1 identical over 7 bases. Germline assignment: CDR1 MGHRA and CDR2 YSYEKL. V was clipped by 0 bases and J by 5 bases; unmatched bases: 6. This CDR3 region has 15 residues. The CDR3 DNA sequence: TGCGCCAGCAGCCAAGAACGACAGGGCTGGGAGACCCAGTACTTC. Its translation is CASSQERQGWETQYF.

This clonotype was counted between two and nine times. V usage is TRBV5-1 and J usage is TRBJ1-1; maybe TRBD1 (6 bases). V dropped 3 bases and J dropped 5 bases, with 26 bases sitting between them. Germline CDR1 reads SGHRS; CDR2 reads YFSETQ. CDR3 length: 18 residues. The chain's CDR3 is CASSSQRGGRSPVTEAFF. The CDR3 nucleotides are TGCGCCAGCAGCTCCCAAAGAGGGGGGCGAAGTCCAGTAACTGAAGCTTTCTTT.

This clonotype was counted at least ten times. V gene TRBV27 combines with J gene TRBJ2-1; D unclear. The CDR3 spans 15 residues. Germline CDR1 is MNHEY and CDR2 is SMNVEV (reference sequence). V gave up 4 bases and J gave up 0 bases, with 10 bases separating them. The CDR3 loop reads CASSSVRSSYNEQFF. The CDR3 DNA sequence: TGTGCCAGCAGTTCGGTGCGAAGCTCCTACAATGAGCAGTTCTTC.

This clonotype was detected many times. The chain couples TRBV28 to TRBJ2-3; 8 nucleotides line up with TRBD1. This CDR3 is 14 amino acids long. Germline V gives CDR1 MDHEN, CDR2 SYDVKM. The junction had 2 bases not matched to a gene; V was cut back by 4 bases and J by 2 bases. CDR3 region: CASSSTGVTDTQYF. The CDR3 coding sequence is TGTGCCAGCAGTTCGACAGGGGTCACAGATACGCAGTATTTT.

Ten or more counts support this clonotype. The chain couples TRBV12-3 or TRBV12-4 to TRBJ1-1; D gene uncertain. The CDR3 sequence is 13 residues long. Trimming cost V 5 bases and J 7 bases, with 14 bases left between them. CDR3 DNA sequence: TGTGCCAGCAGTCTAAGCCCTATTTTTGAAGCTTTCTTT. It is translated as CASSLSPIFEAFF.

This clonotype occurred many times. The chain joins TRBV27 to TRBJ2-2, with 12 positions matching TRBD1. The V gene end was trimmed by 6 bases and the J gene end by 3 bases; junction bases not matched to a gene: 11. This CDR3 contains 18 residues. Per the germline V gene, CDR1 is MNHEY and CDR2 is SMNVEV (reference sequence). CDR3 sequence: CASSQDRDRGLYTGELFF. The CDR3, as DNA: TGTGCCAGCAGCCAGGACCGGGACAGGGGGCTGTACACCGGGGAGCTGTTTTTT.

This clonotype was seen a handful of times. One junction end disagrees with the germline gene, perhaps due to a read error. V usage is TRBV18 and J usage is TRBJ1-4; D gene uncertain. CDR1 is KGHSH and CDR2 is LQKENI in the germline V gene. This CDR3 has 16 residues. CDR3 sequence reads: CAGSPRLGELNEKLFF. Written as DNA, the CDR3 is TGTGCCGGCTCACCGCGGCTGGGAGAGCTTAATGAAAAACTGTTTTTT.

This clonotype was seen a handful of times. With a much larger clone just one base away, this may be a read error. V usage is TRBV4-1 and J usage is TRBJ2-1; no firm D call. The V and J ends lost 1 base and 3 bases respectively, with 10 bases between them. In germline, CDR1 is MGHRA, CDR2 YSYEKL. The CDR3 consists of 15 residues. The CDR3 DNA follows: TGCGCCAGCAGCCAAGTGCCGTCGGACTACAATGAGCAGTTCTTC. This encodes CASSQVPSDYNEQFF.

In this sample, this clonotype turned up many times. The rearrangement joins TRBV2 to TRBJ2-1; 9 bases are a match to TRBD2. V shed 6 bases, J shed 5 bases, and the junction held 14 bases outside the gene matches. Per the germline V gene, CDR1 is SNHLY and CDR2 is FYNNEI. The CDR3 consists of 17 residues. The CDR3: CASRTVTSGHSHNEQFF. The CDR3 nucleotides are TGTGCCAGCAGGACTGTTACTAGCGGGCACTCTCACAATGAGCAGTTCTTC. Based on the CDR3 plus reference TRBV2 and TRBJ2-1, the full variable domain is EPEVTQTPSHQVTQMGQEVILRCVPISNHLYFYWYRQILGQKVEFLVSFYNNEISEKSEIFDDQFSVERPDGSNFTLKIRSTKLEDSAMYFCASRTVTSGHSHNEQFFGPGTRLTVL.

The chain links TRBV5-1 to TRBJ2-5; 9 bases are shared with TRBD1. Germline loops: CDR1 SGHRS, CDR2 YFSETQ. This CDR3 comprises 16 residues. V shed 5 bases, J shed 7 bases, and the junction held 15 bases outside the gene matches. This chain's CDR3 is CASSTHRDRARGTQYF. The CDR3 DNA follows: TGCGCCAGCAGTACACACCGGGACAGGGCGCGGGGGACCCAGTACTTC.

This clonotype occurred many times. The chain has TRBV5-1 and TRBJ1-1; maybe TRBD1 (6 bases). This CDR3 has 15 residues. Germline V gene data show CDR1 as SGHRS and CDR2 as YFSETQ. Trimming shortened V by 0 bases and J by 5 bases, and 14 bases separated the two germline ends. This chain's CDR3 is CASSLARGRGTEAFF. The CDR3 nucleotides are TGCGCCAGCAGCTTGGCCCGGGGGCGAGGGACTGAAGCTTTCTTT.

CDR3 nucleotide sequence: TGTGCCAGCAGCTTTGACAGTGGAGGATACTACGAGCAGTACTTC. It is translated as CASSFDSGGYYEQYF. V and J are TRBV11-2 and TRBJ2-7, with D perhaps being TRBD1 or TRBD2 (5 bases each). The CDR3 consists of 15 residues. V lost 3 bases to trimming and J lost 3 bases, with 15 bases between them. Germline-derived CDR1 and CDR2 are SGHAT and FQNNGV.

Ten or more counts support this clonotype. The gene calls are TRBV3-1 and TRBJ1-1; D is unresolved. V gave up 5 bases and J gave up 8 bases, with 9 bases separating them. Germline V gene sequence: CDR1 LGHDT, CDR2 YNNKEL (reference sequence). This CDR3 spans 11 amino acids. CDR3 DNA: TGTGCCAGCAGCTCGACCAGGGAAGCTTTCTTT. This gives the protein CASSSTREAFF.

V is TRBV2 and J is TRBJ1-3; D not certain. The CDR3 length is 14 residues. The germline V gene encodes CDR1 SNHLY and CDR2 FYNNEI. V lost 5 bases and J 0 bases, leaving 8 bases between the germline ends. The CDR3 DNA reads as TGTGCCAGCAGTCCCGACATCTCTGGAAACACCATATATTTT. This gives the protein CASSPDISGNTIYF.

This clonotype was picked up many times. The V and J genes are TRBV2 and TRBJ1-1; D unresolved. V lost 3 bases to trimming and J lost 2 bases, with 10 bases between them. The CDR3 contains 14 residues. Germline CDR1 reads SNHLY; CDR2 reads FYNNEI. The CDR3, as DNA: TGTGCCAGCAGTGATGCGGATACAAACACTGAAGCTTTCTTT. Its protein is CASSDADTNTEAFF.

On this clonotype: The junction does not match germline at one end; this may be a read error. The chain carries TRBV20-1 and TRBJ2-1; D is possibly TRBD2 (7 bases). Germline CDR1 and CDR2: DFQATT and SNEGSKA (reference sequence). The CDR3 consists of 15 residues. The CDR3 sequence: CNARTAREYRDEQFF. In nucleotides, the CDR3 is TGCAATGCTAGGACCGCGCGGGAGTACAGGGATGAGCAGTTCTTC.

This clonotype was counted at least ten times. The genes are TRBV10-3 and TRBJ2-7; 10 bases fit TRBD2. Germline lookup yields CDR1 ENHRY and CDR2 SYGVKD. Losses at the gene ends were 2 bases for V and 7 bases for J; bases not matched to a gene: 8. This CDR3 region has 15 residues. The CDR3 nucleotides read TGTGCCATCAGTGAGGATCTAGCGGGAGCTAGGGAGCAGTACTTC. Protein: CAISEDLAGAREQYF.

The CDR3 bases are TGCAGCGTTCCCCGGGGGGGGGGATCCTACAATGAGCAGTTCTTC. It encodes CSVPRGGGSYNEQFF. J is TRBJ2-1 and V is TRBV29-1; 8 positions agree with TRBD2. The CDR3 length is 15 residues. V trimming: 5 bases; J trimming: 1 base; junction bases outside the gene matches: 7. The germline V gene has CDR1 SQVTM and CDR2 ANQGSEA.

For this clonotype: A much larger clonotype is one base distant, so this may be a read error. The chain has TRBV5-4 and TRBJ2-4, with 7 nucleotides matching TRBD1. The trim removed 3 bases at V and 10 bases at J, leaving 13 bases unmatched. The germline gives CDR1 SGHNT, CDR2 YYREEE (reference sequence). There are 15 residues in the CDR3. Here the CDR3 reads CASSSKRTGGIIQYF. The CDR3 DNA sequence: TGTGCCAGCAGCTCGAAGAGGACAGGAGGAATTATTCAGTACTTC.

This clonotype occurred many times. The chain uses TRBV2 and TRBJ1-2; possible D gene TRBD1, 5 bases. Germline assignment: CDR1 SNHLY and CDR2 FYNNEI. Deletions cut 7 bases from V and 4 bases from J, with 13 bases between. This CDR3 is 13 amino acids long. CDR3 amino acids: CASIPGTAYGYTF. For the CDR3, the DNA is TGTGCCAGCATCCCGGGGACGGCCTATGGCTACACCTTC.